The 7 T cell receptor beta chains below all came from one sample that was sequenced in a study of cytomegalovirus exposure and HLA in healthy donors. The study ran its PCR with 60 Vbeta and 13 Jbeta primers. Assay used: immunoSEQ multiplex PCR; TCRdb lists only in-frame clones, some missing. The data contain about 200,000 clones, roughly 83% of them singletons. Sequenced material: PBMCs. The receptor set was obtained from a male donor in good health and CMV-seropositive.

The genes are TRBV18 and TRBJ2-6, with D perhaps TRBD1 (5 bases). The V end lost 5 bases, the J end lost 13 bases, and 15 bases lay between the germline ends. The CDR3 has 13 amino acids. Germline V gene sequence: CDR1 KGHSH, CDR2 LQKENI. Written as DNA, the CDR3 is TGTGCCAGCTCATTTTCACAGACAGAAGTCCTGACTTTC. Amino acids: CASSFSQTEVLTF.

The chain couples TRBV6-1 to TRBJ1-5; 12 positions match TRBD1. Trimming cost V 4 bases and J 2 bases; bases outside gene matches: 6. Germline CDR1 reads MNHNS; CDR2 reads SASEGT. The CDR3 extends over 17 amino acids. The CDR3 sequence: CASSGDRGRFGNQPQHF. CDR3 nucleotides: TGTGCCAGCAGTGGGGACAGGGGGCGTTTTGGCAATCAGCCCCAGCATTTT.

This rearrangement joins TRBV5-1 to TRBJ2-5; 13 bases match TRBD2. The CDR3 consists of 16 residues. Trimming at V came to 5 bases and at J to 2 bases, leaving 6 bases not matched to a gene. The germline CDR1 and CDR2 sequences are SGHRS and YFSETQ. CDR3 region: CASRPGLAGRQETQYF. The CDR3 DNA reads as TGCGCCAGCAGGCCGGGACTAGCGGGAAGGCAAGAGACCCAGTACTTC.

The chain recombines TRBV2 with TRBJ1-5, with no clear D. The V gene's germline CDR1 is SNHLY and CDR2 FYNNEI. V was clipped by 6 bases and J by 10 bases, with 13 bases between them. The CDR3 runs to 12 residues. The CDR3 region is CASREGSLPQHF. The CDR3 coding sequence is TGTGCCAGCAGGGAGGGCAGCTTACCCCAGCATTTT.

The chain recombines TRBV5-5 with TRBJ2-7; D perhaps matches TRBD1 (6 bases). This CDR3 contains 13 residues. CDR1 SGHKS and CDR2 YYEKEE come from the germline V gene (reference sequence). Trimming stripped 4 bases from V and 3 bases from J, with 11 bases between. The CDR3 spells CASSRTVLYEQYF. For the CDR3, the DNA is TGTGCCAGCAGCCGGACAGTCCTCTACGAGCAGTACTTC.

This clone was detected only a few times. This chain joins TRBV7-6 and TRBJ2-4; the match to TRBD1 covers 8 bases. The V gene's germline CDR1 is SGHVS and CDR2 FNYEAQ. V was clipped by 4 bases and J by 0 bases; unmatched bases: 5. This CDR3 has 16 amino acids. The CDR3 sequence: CASSSRQGIAKNIQYF. The DNA of the CDR3 is TGTGCCAGCAGCTCCCGACAGGGGATAGCCAAAAACATTCAGTACTTC.

The chain couples TRBV11-2 to TRBJ1-6, with D hard to call. Trimming removed 1 base from V and 10 bases from J, with 14 bases in between. The germline CDR1 and CDR2 sequences are SGHAT and FQNNGV. The CDR3 spans 15 residues. The CDR3 nucleotides are TGTGCCAGCAGCTTAGGGAGTAAATGGAGCTCACCCCTCCACTTT. Residues: CASSLGSKWSSPLHF.